Shown below are 7 T cell receptor beta chains from a single sample sequenced in a study of blood T cell repertoires in COVID-19. TCRdb's table, derived via immunoSEQ multiplex PCR, lists solely in-frame clones and lacks some. The table shows a few hundred thousand clones, with more than 80% occurring only once. The source material was peripheral blood. These receptors came from a woman aged 30 to 39 with COVID-19, enrolled during active disease.

V and J are TRBV14 and TRBJ2-3; the D is unclear. Trimming took 3 bases from V and 3 from J, leaving 13 bases between them. The CDR3 runs 15 residues. Germline CDR1 is SGHDN and CDR2 is FVKESK. CDR3 protein: CASSQPYPLTDTQYF. The CDR3 DNA is TGTGCCAGCAGCCAGCCATACCCCCTAACAGATACGCAGTATTTT.

This chain connects TRBV13 to TRBJ2-3; TRBD2 is a possible D gene (6 bases). The length of the CDR3 is 18 residues. The V end lost 5 bases, the J end lost 2 bases, and 23 bases lay between the germline ends. Looked up from germline, CDR1 is PRHDT and CDR2 is FYEKMQ (reference sequence). For the CDR3, the DNA is TGTGCCAGCAGCCCAGCCCCGGGACTTAACATATACACAGATACGCAGTATTTT. Its protein product is CASSPAPGLNIYTDTQYF.

This chain links TRBV10-1 with TRBJ2-3, with 9 bases that match TRBD2. With V trimmed by 4 bases and J by 2 bases, 4 bases remained unmatched. CDR3 length: 15 residues. The germline V gene has CDR1 WNHNN and CDR2 SYGVQD (reference sequence). The CDR3 protein is CASSGSGGITDTQYF. CDR3 DNA: TGCGCCAGCAGTGGCAGCGGGGGGATCACAGATACGCAGTATTTT.

The rearrangement uses TRBV12-2 and TRBJ1-1; the DNA was not compared with TRBD1, the D call given in the table. TRBV12-2 is flagged as a pseudogene. CDR3 size: 16 residues. The CDR3 loop reads CASRLENRDMNTEAFF. The CDR3 DNA reads TGTGCAAGTCGCTTAGAAAACAGGGACATGAACACTGAAGCTTTCTTT.

The CDR3 loop is CASSSDRDRGHSGANVLTF. DNA for the CDR3: TGTGCCAGCAGTTCAGACCGGGACAGGGGGCACTCTGGGGCCAACGTCCTGACTTTC. J is TRBJ2-6 and V is TRBV28; 12 bases line up with TRBD1. Germline CDR1 reads MDHEN; CDR2 reads SYDVKM. After removal of 4 bases from V and 0 bases from J, the junction contained 7 bases not matched to a gene. The CDR3 runs 19 residues. Combining the CDR3 with reference TRBV28 and TRBJ2-6 gives the whole variable domain DVKVTQSSRYLVKRTGEKVFLECVQDMDHENMFWYRQDPGLGLRLIYFSYDVKMKEKGDIPEGYSVSREKKERFSLILESASTNQTSMYLCASSSDRDRGHSGANVLTFGAGSRLTVL.

The chain employs TRBV6-2 or TRBV6-3 and TRBJ1-5; TRBD1 matches at 7 bases. The V and J ends lost 1 base and 1 base, in that order; junction bases with no gene match: 13. The CDR3 contains 19 residues. Germline CDR1 MNHEY, CDR2 SVGEGT. The CDR3 region has the DNA TGTGCCAGCAGTTACTACGGGACAGCCCCCCCTGGGAGCAATCAGCCCCAGCATTTT. This sequence encodes CASSYYGTAPPGSNQPQHF.

This clone has more than one count but fewer than ten. The chain uses TRBV19 and TRBJ2-7; TRBD1 agrees at 11 bases. From germline, CDR1 is LNHDA and CDR2 SQIVND (reference sequence). The CDR3 extends over 19 amino acids. V trimming: 0 bases; J trimming: 5 bases; junction bases outside the gene matches: 15. The DNA for the CDR3 is TGTGCCAGTAGTATAGATAGGACAGGGGGCGCGTCTAGCGGGAACGAGCAGTACGTC. This sequence encodes CASSIDRTGGASSGNEQYV.